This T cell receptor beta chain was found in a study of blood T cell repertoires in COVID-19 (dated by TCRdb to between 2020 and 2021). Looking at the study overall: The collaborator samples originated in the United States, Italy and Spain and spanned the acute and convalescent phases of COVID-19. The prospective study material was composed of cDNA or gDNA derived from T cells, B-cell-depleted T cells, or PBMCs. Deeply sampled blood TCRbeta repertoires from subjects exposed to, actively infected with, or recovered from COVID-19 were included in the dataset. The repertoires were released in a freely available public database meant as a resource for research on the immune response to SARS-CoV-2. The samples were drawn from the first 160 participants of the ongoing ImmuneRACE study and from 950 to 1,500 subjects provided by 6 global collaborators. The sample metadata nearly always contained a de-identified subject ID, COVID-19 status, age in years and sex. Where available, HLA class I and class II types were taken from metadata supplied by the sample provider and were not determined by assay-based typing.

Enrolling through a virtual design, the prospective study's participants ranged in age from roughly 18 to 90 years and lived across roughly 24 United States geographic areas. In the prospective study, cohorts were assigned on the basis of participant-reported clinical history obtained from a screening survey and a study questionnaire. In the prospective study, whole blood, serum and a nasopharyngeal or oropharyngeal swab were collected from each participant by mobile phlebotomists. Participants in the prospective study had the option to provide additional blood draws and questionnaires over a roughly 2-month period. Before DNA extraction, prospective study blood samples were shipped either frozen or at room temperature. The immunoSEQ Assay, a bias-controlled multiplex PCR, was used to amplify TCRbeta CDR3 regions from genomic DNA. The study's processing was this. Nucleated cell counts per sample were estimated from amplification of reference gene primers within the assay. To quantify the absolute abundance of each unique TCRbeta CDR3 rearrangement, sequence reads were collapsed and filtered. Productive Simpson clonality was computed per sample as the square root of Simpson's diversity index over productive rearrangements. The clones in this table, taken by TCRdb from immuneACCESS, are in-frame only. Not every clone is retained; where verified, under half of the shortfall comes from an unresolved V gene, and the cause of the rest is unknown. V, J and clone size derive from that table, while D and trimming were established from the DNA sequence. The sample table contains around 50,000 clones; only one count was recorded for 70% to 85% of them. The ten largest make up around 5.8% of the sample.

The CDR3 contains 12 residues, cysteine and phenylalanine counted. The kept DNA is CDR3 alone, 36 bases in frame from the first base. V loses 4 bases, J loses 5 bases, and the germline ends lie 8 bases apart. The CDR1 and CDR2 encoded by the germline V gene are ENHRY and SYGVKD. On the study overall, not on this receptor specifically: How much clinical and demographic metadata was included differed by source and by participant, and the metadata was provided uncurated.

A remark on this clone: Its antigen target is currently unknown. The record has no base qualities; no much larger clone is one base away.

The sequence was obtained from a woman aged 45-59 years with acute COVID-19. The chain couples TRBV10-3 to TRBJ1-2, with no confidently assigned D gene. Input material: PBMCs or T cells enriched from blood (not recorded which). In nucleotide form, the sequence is TGTGCCATCAGTGCTGGGCCTTATGGCTACACCTTC. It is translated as CAISAGPYGYTF.